By share of the sample, the clone carrying this T cell receptor beta chain is medium-sized. Its specificity is not known. 2 million unsorted PBMCs were stored in RNAlater at -80 °C before RNA extraction. This CDR3 comprises 15 residues. V lost 5 bases, J lost 0 bases, and 11 bases lay in between. Germline-derived CDR1 and CDR2 are SEHNR and FQNEAQ (reference sequence). The source of the sample is a study of neurological immune-mediated disorders. General study findings and limits: The level of TCR clonal expansion was highest in patients with HTLV-1-associated myelopathy and lowest in multiple sclerosis, where it fell below the level seen in healthy controls. With the multiple sclerosis repertoire cluster, none of the clinical or MRI features showed an association. Phylogenetic grouping placed 18 of 34 multiple sclerosis patients' repertoires in one related-CDR3 cluster, a possible signature.

One entry per CDR3 protein results from TCRdb running MiXCR on the 5' RACE reads. The table has 35,000 to 50,000 distinct CDR3 sequences, 2.5% seen once. This chain joins TRBV7-9 and TRBJ2-1, with D perhaps given as TRBD1 or TRBD2 (5 bases each). This receptor was identified in a man aged 45-60 years with multiple sclerosis. Sample: PBMCs. For the CDR3, the DNA is TGTGCCAGCAGCCCCGAGGGGCTCTCCTACAATGAGCAGTTCTTC. Protein: CASSPEGLSYNEQFF. Full variable domain (missing parts from reference TRBV7-9 and TRBJ2-1): DTGVSQNPRHKITKRGQNVTFRCDPISEHNRLYWYRQTLGQGPEFLTYFQNEAQLEKSRLLSDRFSAERPKGSFSTLEIQRTEQGDSAMYLCASSPEGLSYNEQFFGPGTRLTVL.